This TCR beta chain appears in the sequencing data of a study of Graves' ophthalmopathy and Graves' hyperthyroidism. As for the study in general: The collection of peripheral blood took place at initial diagnosis, before any treatment.

Trimming removed 7 bases from V and 6 bases from J; junction bases left unmatched: 6. Germline CDR1 SNHLY, CDR2 FYNNEI. This CDR3 has 14 amino acids. RNA transcripts were the template, and TCR beta CDR3 regions were amplified from them. Amplification began with first-round RT-PCR using HTBI primers, then second-round multiplex PCR was performed. TCRdb re-called the multiplex PCR reads with MiXCR, one entry per CDR3 protein. The sample includes approximately 17,000 distinct CDR3 sequences, roughly 50% of them seen just once. The PBMCs originated from approximately 10 ml of fresh peripheral blood. The V and J genes are TRBV2 and TRBJ2-3; 11 bases fit TRBD2. The sample was peripheral blood. The clonotype comes from a woman aged 40 to 50 with stable Graves' hyperthyroidism. The CDR3 region is CASIFSGRADTQYF. The DNA for the CDR3 is TGTGCCAGCATCTTTAGCGGGAGGGCGGATACGCAGTATTTT.